The clone carrying this T cell receptor beta chain was detected ten times or more. Its specificity is not known. This entry is derived from a study of regulatory T cells in long-lasting Graves disease. Study as a whole: Persistent cases took antithyroid drugs over 5 years and stayed TSH receptor antibody positive. Study conclusions and caveats: Accuracy was possibly reduced by small sample size.

Building the TCR beta libraries relied on iRepertoire HTBI primers, and CDR3 regions underwent Arm-PCR. In the authors' methods: Overall, samples carried around 68 TRBV and around 13 TRBJ segments. One entry per CDR3 protein results from TCRdb running MiXCR on the multiplex PCR reads. TCRdb, rather than the study authors, made the V and J calls. The table lists about 400,000 distinct CDR3 sequences, less than 25% of them singletons. Time point denoted: persistent/refractory GD, antithyroid drugs over 5 years with positive TRAb. RNA isolated from PBMCs was used to make the TCR library. The diagnosis of Graves' disease used American Thyroid Association guidelines. After removal of 6 bases from V and 2 bases from J, the junction contained 0 bases not matched to a gene. Germline V lookup: CDR1 KGHSH, CDR2 LQKENI. CDR3 size: 13 residues.

The clonotype originates from a female donor with Graves disease. The chain combines TRBV18 with TRBJ2-5; 10 nucleotides agree with TRBD1. The sequenced sample was peripheral blood mononuclear cells (PBMCs), obtained when the disease was refractory, from a patient treated with antithyroid drugs. The CDR3 coding sequence is TGTGCCAGCTCGGGACAGGGGCAAGAGACCCAGTACTTC. It specifies CASSGQGQETQYF.